This T cell receptor (beta chain) was sequenced for a study of T-cell memory formation after mild COVID-19. About the study: Largely donor-specific TCR clusters were found.

As concerns this clonotype: Antigen: not known.

The authors produced TCR alpha and TCR beta cDNA libraries with sample barcodes and UMIs by 5'RACE using constant-segment primers. TCRdb called the 5' RACE reads again in MiXCR, with one record for every CDR3 protein. The repertoire includes about 470,000 distinct CDR3 sequences, about 18% of them detected once, and about 12% sits in the top ten. General study findings and limits: Contracting clones from day 15 to 85 had balanced CD4/CD8; later expanders favoured CD4+.

The specimen sequenced was PBMCs or a T cell subset sorted from them (not recorded which). The sequence was collected from an adult woman who had mild COVID-19 (a few samples of this study predate the infection). Cell type and time point are not known.

The DNA for the CDR3 is TGTGCCAGCAGCCAAGAGTCAGACAGGGTGAACACCGGGGAGCTGTTTTTT. This codes for CASSQESDRVNTGELFF. J is TRBJ2-2 and V is TRBV3-1, with TRBD1 identical over 7 bases. The trim removed 0 bases at V and 1 base at J, leaving 5 bases unmatched. The germline V gene has CDR1 LGHDT and CDR2 YNNKEL (reference sequence). The CDR3 extends over 17 amino acids.